This T cell receptor beta chain is from a study of PD-1 blockade in classical Hodgkin lymphoma. Overall study context: Intravenous delivery of nivolumab at 3 mg/kg to patients occurred every 2 weeks.

Brentuximab vedotin exposure varied, and every patient relapsed after autologous stem cell transplantation. This clone occurred a few times. Clones were read by immunoSEQ multiplex PCR, and TCRdb kept only the in-frame ones, dropping some. The table lists 95,000 to 120,000 clones, around 89% of them singletons. The TCR was taken from a human donor with classical Hodgkin lymphoma. Source: peripheral blood mononuclear cells (PBMCs), taken before the second cycle of nivolumab.

The chain's CDR3 is CAWSVQGFGYTF. CDR3 nucleotide sequence: TGTGCCTGGAGTGTACAGGGGTTTGGCTACACCTTC. The V gene is TRBV30, the J gene TRBJ1-2; 7 bases align to TRBD1. Germline CDR1 is GTSNPN and CDR2 is SVGIG (reference sequence). This CDR3 comprises 12 residues. The J segment lost 7 bases and the V segment lost 0 bases, leaving 2 bases of the junction unmatched.